Presented here are 27 T cell receptor beta chains from one specimen sequenced in a study of T cells in Graves' hyperthyroidism and ophthalmopathy. Amplified TCR beta CDR3 regions derived from RNA transcripts. HTBI primers drove first-round RT-PCR of the TCR CDR3. MiXCR, applied by TCRdb to the multiplex PCR reads, yields one record per CDR3 protein. The repertoire consists of more than 350,000 distinct CDR3 sequences, with about 16% occurring once and the leading ten covering 32%. Material: blood. The source of these receptors is a woman aged 25 to 39 with Graves' hyperthyroidism.

This chain links TRBV4-2 with TRBJ2-7; 10 bases line up with TRBD2. Trimming took 0 bases from V and 5 from J; bases not matched to a gene: 1. Germline loops: CDR1 LGHNA, CDR2 YNFKEQ. The CDR3 has 14 amino acids. CDR3 in DNA: TGTGCCAGCAGCCAAGATGGACTAGCGGACGAGCAGTACTTC. It specifies CASSQDGLADEQYF.

This clonotype was observed a few times. A much bigger clone sits one base away, suggesting this may be a read error. The chain links TRBV28 to TRBJ2-1; D not certain. The CDR3 runs to 13 residues. The germline V gene has CDR1 MDHEN and CDR2 SYDVKM. Trimming took off 8 bases at V and 1 base at J, with 9 bases between the two ends. CDR3: CASGLGSYNEQFF. The CDR3 DNA follows: TGTGCCAGCGGCCTGGGGTCCTACAATGAGCAGTTCTTC.

This clonotype has just a few counts. The rearrangement links TRBV19 to TRBJ2-7; tentative D call: TRBD2 (5 bases). Trimming left V 8 bases short and J 7 bases short, with 15 bases between. Germline CDR1 and CDR2: LNHDA and SQIVND (reference sequence). The CDR3 sequence is 12 residues long. CDR3 nucleotides: TGTGCCAGTGGGTTAGACCCGGGGGAGCAGTACTTC. Translation: CASGLDPGEQYF. The full variable domain, in which reference TRBV19 and TRBJ2-7 provide the parts outside the CDR3, is DGGITQSPKYLFRKEGQNVTLSCEQNLNHDAMYWYRQDPGQGLRLIYYSQIVNDFQKGDIAEGYSVSREKKESFPLTVTSAQKNPTAFYLCASGLDPGEQYFGPGTRLTVT.

This clonotype was recorded at least ten times. The genes are TRBV5-1 and TRBJ1-4, with D unclear. Germline loops: CDR1 SGHRS, CDR2 YFSETQ. The length of the CDR3 is 15 residues. The germline V and J ends were trimmed by 0 bases and 8 bases, with 14 bases remaining between them. CDR3 loop: CASSLEAAATEKLFF. CDR3 nucleotides: TGCGCCAGCAGCTTGGAAGCGGCAGCGACGGAAAAACTGTTTTTT.

The chain employs TRBV14 and TRBJ1-1; 7 nucleotides match TRBD1. The CDR3 spans 16 residues. V dropped 1 base and J dropped 0; count of bases not matched to a gene: 5. CDR1 and CDR2 from the germline V gene are SGHDN and FVKESK. CDR3 DNA: TGTGCCAGCAGCCAAGTAACAGGGGCCTTGAACACTGAAGCTTTCTTT. Translated, it gives CASSQVTGALNTEAFF.

V is TRBV3-1 and J is TRBJ2-7; 14 bases align to TRBD2. Trimming cost V 4 bases and J 4 bases; bases outside gene matches: 9. The germline V gene encodes CDR1 LGHDT and CDR2 YNNKEL (reference sequence). The CDR3 length is 17 residues. DNA of the CDR3: TGTGCCAGCAGCCCGGGGGTGGGACTAGCGGGAGAATACGAGCAGTACTTC. The encoded protein is CASSPGVGLAGEYEQYF.

This clonotype occurred a few times. This chain links TRBV28 with TRBJ1-5; TRBD1 might be the D (5 bases). The CDR3 is 15 amino acids. Trimming took 9 bases from V and 4 from J, leaving 19 bases between them. Germline V gene sequence: CDR1 MDHEN, CDR2 SYDVKM. CDR3 nucleotide sequence: TGTGCCAGTGGGGGGGTCCCACCTGTGAATCAGCCCCAGCATTTT. It codes for CASGGVPPVNQPQHF.

This clonotype was detected ten times or more. V is TRBV7-2 and J is TRBJ2-5; 7 positions agree with TRBD1. Germline V gene lookup returns CDR1 SGHTA and CDR2 FQGNSA. V lost 5 bases to trimming and J lost 1 base; unmatched junction nucleotides: 7. CDR3 length equals 15 residues. CDR3 protein: CASSPGTVSQETQYF. CDR3 nucleotides: TGTGCCAGCAGCCCCGGGACAGTGAGCCAAGAGACCCAGTACTTC.

In its sample, this clonotype was seen a few times. The chain couples TRBV15 to TRBJ1-2, with 9 bases matching TRBD1. The CDR3 consists of 16 residues. The junction had 10 bases not matched to a gene; V was cut back by 1 base and J by 7 bases. The germline CDR1 and CDR2 sequences are LNHNV and YYDKDF (reference sequence). CDR3 loop: CATSRAGRTGDRGYTF. The CDR3 DNA reads as TGTGCCACCAGCAGAGCCGGACGGACAGGGGACCGTGGCTACACCTTC.

This clonotype was seen many times. The chain links TRBV28 to TRBJ2-3, with 9 bases fitting TRBD2. Germline trimming cut 6 bases from V and 6 bases from J; bases unmatched to any gene: 10. The CDR3 loop spans 15 amino acids. Germline loops: CDR1 MDHEN, CDR2 SYDVKM. CDR3 sequence reads: CASSILAGVADTQYF. Written as DNA, the CDR3 is TGTGCCAGCAGCATCTTAGCGGGAGTGGCGGATACGCAGTATTTT. Full variable domain (missing parts from reference TRBV28 and TRBJ2-3): DVKVTQSSRYLVKRTGEKVFLECVQDMDHENMFWYRQDPGLGLRLIYFSYDVKMKEKGDIPEGYSVSREKKERFSLILESASTNQTSMYLCASSILAGVADTQYFGPGTRLTVL.

This clonotype was observed a few times. The chain recombines TRBV29-1 with TRBJ1-5, with unresolved D. This CDR3 is 13 amino acids long. Trimming stripped 4 bases from V and 3 bases from J, with 10 bases between. Germline lookup yields CDR1 SQVTM and CDR2 ANQGSEA. CDR3 sequence reads: CSVVEEANQPQHF. The CDR3 nucleotides read TGCAGCGTTGTGGAGGAGGCCAATCAGCCCCAGCATTTT. Supplemented by reference TRBV29-1 and TRBJ1-5, the full variable domain reads SAVISQKPSRDICQRGTSLTIQCQVDSQVTMMFWYRQQPGQSLTLIATANQGSEATYESGFVIDKFPISRPNLTFSTLTVSNMSPEDSSIYLCSVVEEANQPQHFGDGTRLSIL.

This clonotype was seen a few times. DNA for the CDR3: TGTGCCAGCAGTCGACAGGGGGCAGGAGGAAACACCATATATTTT. Amino acids: CASSRQGAGGNTIYF. The rearrangement links TRBV7-2 to TRBJ1-3; 10 bases align to TRBD1. CDR3 size: 15 residues. Germline CDR1 SGHTA, CDR2 FQGNSA. Trimming cost V 6 bases and J 4 bases; bases outside gene matches: 6.

This sequence joins TRBV30 and TRBJ2-3; 9 bases align to TRBD1. The CDR3 is made up of 13 amino acids. Germline CDR1 GTSNPN, CDR2 SVGIG (reference sequence). The junction had 6 bases not matched to a gene; V was cut back by 5 bases and J by 6 bases. CDR3 in DNA: TGTGCCTGGGGACAGGGGAGGGCCGATACGCAGTATTTT. Protein sequence: CAWGQGRADTQYF.

This clonotype was found many times. The chain joins TRBV24-1 to TRBJ2-1; the D gene is possibly TRBD2 (5 bases). From germline, CDR1 is KGHDR and CDR2 SFDVKD. The ends were cut back, 4 bases at V and 2 bases at J, with 14 bases in the middle. CDR3 length: 16 residues. Here the CDR3 DNA reads TGTGCCACCAGTGACCCGAGCGGTGAGGCCTACAATGAGCAGTTCTTC. It translates to CATSDPSGEAYNEQFF.

At least ten counts were recorded for this clonotype. V is TRBV18 and J is TRBJ1-5; no definite D call. Germline V CDR1 and CDR2: KGHSH, LQKENI. This CDR3 comprises 14 residues. With 5 bases removed from V and 3 bases from J, the gap between germline ends came to 11 bases. In nucleotides, the CDR3 is TGTGCCAGCTCAACCGGAGGGTTCAATCAGCCCCAGCATTTT. Translation: CASSTGGFNQPQHF.

This clonotype turned up a few times. The rearrangement uses TRBV13 and TRBJ2-3; D may be TRBD2 (6 bases). This CDR3 is built from 13 residues. The germline V gene has CDR1 PRHDT and CDR2 FYEKMQ (reference sequence). V was trimmed by 3 bases and J by 5 bases, leaving 9 bases between them. The CDR3 loop is CASSLGAGDTQYF. The DNA for the CDR3 is TGTGCCAGCAGCTTGGGAGCGGGAGATACGCAGTATTTT.

The table lists this clonotype with many counts. This chain connects TRBV5-5 to TRBJ1-4; D unclear. The CDR3 covers 18 residues. The germline gives CDR1 SGHKS, CDR2 YYEKEE (reference sequence). The ends were cut back, 4 bases at V and 0 bases at J, with 19 bases in the middle. The CDR3 loop is CASSPLGNSRATNEKLFF. Here the CDR3 DNA reads TGTGCCAGCAGCCCCCTTGGGAACAGCCGAGCAACTAATGAAAAACTGTTTTTT.

Many counts were recorded for this clonotype. The chain carries TRBV11-2 and TRBJ2-1; D assignment may be TRBD1 or TRBD2 (6 bases each). CDR1 is SGHAT and CDR2 is FQNNGV in the germline V gene. V dropped 5 bases and J dropped 8 bases, with 19 bases sitting between them. The CDR3 covers 15 residues. The DNA of the CDR3 is TGTGCCAGCAGCCCCCAGGGGCGGGATGGGGATGAGCAGTTCTTC. Its protein is CASSPQGRDGDEQFF.

This clonotype was detected many times. The gene calls are TRBV6-1 and TRBJ2-7; TRBD1 matches at 8 bases. This CDR3 has 15 amino acids. The germline CDR1 and CDR2 sequences are MNHNS and SASEGT. With V trimmed by 5 bases and J by 3 bases, 9 bases remained unmatched. CDR3 nucleotide sequence: TGTGCCAGCAGTCCCGGACAGGGAGTGGTCTACGAGCAGTACTTC. This codes for CASSPGQGVVYEQYF.

This clonotype was detected ten times or more. The chain recombines TRBV12-3 or TRBV12-4 with TRBJ1-4; possibly TRBD1 for D (6 bases). Trimming cost V 3 bases and J 8 bases, with 13 bases left between them. This CDR3 has 14 residues. This CDR3 is CASSFTGAKEKLFF. DNA for the CDR3: TGTGCCAGCAGTTTCACGGGGGCAAAGGAAAAACTGTTTTTT.

This clonotype was seen ten or more times. CDR3: CAIVAGAGETQYF. For the CDR3, the DNA is TGTGCCATCGTAGCGGGAGCGGGAGAGACCCAGTACTTC. The chain employs TRBV2 and TRBJ2-5; TRBD2 matches at 9 bases. The CDR3 has 13 amino acids. Trimming removed 10 bases from V and 4 bases from J; junction bases left unmatched: 7. Germline V gene lookup returns CDR1 SNHLY and CDR2 FYNNEI. The full variable domain, its missing parts supplied by reference TRBV2 and TRBJ2-5, is EPEVTQTPSHQVTQMGQEVILRCVPISNHLYFYWYRQILGQKVEFLVSFYNNEISEKSEIFDDQFSVERPDGSNFTLKIRSTKLEDSAMYFCAIVAGAGETQYFGPGTRLLVL.

This clonotype was counted ten times or more. V usage is TRBV20-1 and J usage is TRBJ2-5, with 11 bases fitting TRBD2. The junction had 5 bases not matched to a gene; V was cut back by 0 bases and J by 2 bases. Germline lookup yields CDR1 DFQATT and CDR2 SNEGSKA (reference sequence). The CDR3 has 16 residues. In DNA, the CDR3 is TGCAGTGCTAGAGATCTAGCGGGAGGCCCTCAAGAGACCCAGTACTTC. Translating it yields CSARDLAGGPQETQYF.

V usage is TRBV7-8 and J usage is TRBJ1-3; 7 nucleotides match TRBD1. Germline V gene lookup returns CDR1 SGHVS and CDR2 FQNEAQ. V gave up 5 bases and J gave up 0 bases; unmatched junction bases: 7. The CDR3 consists of 16 residues. The CDR3 is CASSPRDSYSGNTIYF. In nucleotides, the CDR3 is TGTGCCAGCAGCCCCCGGGACAGTTACTCTGGAAACACCATATATTTT.

The V call is TRBV5-1, the J call TRBJ2-7; a possible D gene is TRBD1 (5 bases). CDR1 is SGHRS, CDR2 YFSETQ, per germline. The CDR3 loop spans 16 amino acids. With 3 bases removed from V and 0 bases from J, the gap between germline ends came to 16 bases. The CDR3 region has the DNA TGCGCCAGCAGCTATACGATAGGACACAGCTCCTACGAGCAGTACTTC. This encodes CASSYTIGHSSYEQYF.

This clonotype came up many times. This chain joins TRBV2 and TRBJ2-1; D not certain. CDR3 size: 14 residues. V lost 4 bases to trimming and J lost 2 bases, with 9 bases between them. Germline CDR1 SNHLY, CDR2 FYNNEI. The CDR3 sequence is CASSGSWTYNEQFF. The CDR3 bases are TGTGCCAGCAGTGGGAGCTGGACCTACAATGAGCAGTTCTTC. Filled out from reference TRBV2 and TRBJ2-1, the complete variable domain reads EPEVTQTPSHQVTQMGQEVILRCVPISNHLYFYWYRQILGQKVEFLVSFYNNEISEKSEIFDDQFSVERPDGSNFTLKIRSTKLEDSAMYFCASSGSWTYNEQFFGPGTRLTVL.

V gene TRBV9 combines with J gene TRBJ2-5; 9 bases are shared with TRBD2. Trimming at V came to 2 bases and at J to 2 bases, leaving 4 bases not matched to a gene. The CDR3 length is 15 residues. Per the germline V gene, CDR1 is SGDLS and CDR2 is YYNGEE. The CDR3 bases are TGTGCCAGCAGCGTTAGCGGGAGTACACAAGAGACCCAGTACTTC. Translating it yields CASSVSGSTQETQYF.

With regard to this clonotype: A much larger clonotype is one base distant, so this may be a read error. The rearrangement uses TRBV12-3 or TRBV12-4 and TRBJ1-1, with 7 bases that match TRBD1. The V segment lost 10 bases and the J segment 3 bases; nucleotides outside the gene matches: 11. This CDR3 is built from 14 residues. The CDR3 DNA reads TGTGCCACCCGCCAGGGGGAGGAGGACACTGAAGCTTTCTTT. This gives the protein CATRQGEEDTEAFF.